This T cell receptor beta chain is drawn from a study of blood T cell repertoires in COVID-19. Germline V gene lookup returns CDR1 LNHDA and CDR2 SQIVND (reference sequence). This CDR3 has 16 residues. V was cut by 6 bases and J by 0 bases, with 12 bases left in between. Measured with immunoSEQ multiplex PCR; TCRdb has only the in-frame clones, and not every one. Of 140,000 to 150,000 clones listed, about four fifths are singletons. The chain combines TRBV19 with TRBJ2-6; tentatively, D is TRBD1 (5 bases). Material: peripheral blood. This clonotype originated in a human donor with acute or convalescent COVID-19. The donor label of this sample is uncertain. This CDR3 is CASRGQGSSGANVLTF. CDR3 DNA sequence: TGTGCCAGTAGGGGGCAAGGTAGCTCTGGGGCCAACGTCCTGACTTTC.